These T cell receptor beta chains were read from a single sample in a study of OX40 agonist ivuxolimab in advanced cancers. Clones were read by immunoSEQ multiplex PCR, and TCRdb kept only the in-frame ones, dropping some. Here the sample spans approximately 65,000 clones, approximately 90% being singletons. Material: CD4+ or CD8+ T cells sorted from blood, obtained in a trial of the OX40 agonist ivuxolimab. These receptors were collected from an adult with an advanced solid tumor such as melanoma, head and neck, liver or kidney cancer. CDR3s include the opening cysteine and the closing phenylalanine or tryptophan. A D gene is named only where the DNA matches it firmly. The size field is filled for only some rows; it gives once, few, many or a size class.

v_gene,d_gene,j_gene,abundance,CDR3aa,CDR3nt
TRBV9,TRBD2,TRBJ2-3,.,CASSSQPSGVGDTQYF,TGTGCCAGCAGCTCCCAGCCTAGCGGGGTTGGAGATACGCAGTATTTT
TRBV7-6,TRBD2,TRBJ2-2,.,CASSSLGGSGATGELFF,TGTGCCAGCAGCTCCCTCGGGGGGAGCGGGGCCACCGGGGAGCTGTTTTTT
TRBV25-1,TRBD1,TRBJ1-4,.,CASSEHRGQEKLFF,TGTGCCAGCAGTGAACACAGGGGGCAAGAAAAACTGTTTTTT
TRBV5-5,TRBD1,TRBJ2-1,.,CASSSTGGSYNEQFF,TGTGCCAGCAGCTCCACAGGGGGGTCCTACAATGAGCAGTTCTTC
TRBV6-5,TRBD1,TRBJ2-2,.,CASSYSTGTGELFF,TGTGCCAGCAGTTACTCGACAGGGACCGGGGAGCTGTTTTTT
TRBV19,TRBD1,TRBJ1-5,.,CASSGTGGMGNQPQHF,TGTGCCAGTAGTGGGACAGGTGGGATGGGCAATCAGCCCCAGCATTTT
TRBV11-2,.,TRBJ2-1,.,CASIPSLSKTHNEQFF,TGTGCCAGCATCCCGAGTCTCTCCAAGACCCACAATGAGCAGTTCTTC
TRBV6-5,TRBD2,TRBJ2-7,.,CASSPSGLTYEQYF,TGTGCCAGCAGTCCTAGCGGCCTCACCTACGAGCAGTACTTC
TRBV11-3,TRBD1,TRBJ2-1,.,CASSSHRGTYNEQFF,TGTGCCAGCAGCTCCCACAGGGGAACCTACAATGAGCAGTTCTTC
TRBV19,.,TRBJ1-5,once,CASSKGGGNQPQHF,TGTGCCAGTAGCAAGGGTGGGGGCAATCAGCCCCAGCATTTT
TRBV27,TRBD1,TRBJ1-5,.,CASSGTDRGGYQPQHF,TGTGCCAGCAGTGGAACAGACAGGGGGGGATATCAGCCCCAGCATTTT
TRBV5-4,.,TRBJ2-5,.,CASKSGGKQETQYF,TGTGCCAGCAAGTCTGGCGGTAAACAAGAGACCCAGTACTTC
TRBV7-9,TRBD1,TRBJ1-1,.,CASSDGQGNTEAFF,TGTGCCAGCAGCGACGGACAGGGGAACACTGAAGCTTTCTTT
TRBV30,.,TRBJ2-3,once,CAWSWDLTQYF,TGTGCCTGGAGTTGGGACCTAACGCAGTATTTT
TRBV19,TRBD1,TRBJ1-2,few,CASMGTGTGYTF,TGTGCCAGTATGGGGACAGGGACTGGCTACACCTTC
TRBV29-1,.,TRBJ1-2,few,CSDKRGGYGYTF,TGCAGCGACAAGAGAGGGGGTTATGGCTACACCTTC
TRBV7-6,.,TRBJ2-7,.,CASSLEPGAVREQYF,TGTGCCAGCAGCTTAGAGCCAGGGGCCGTGAGGGAGCAGTACTTC
TRBV7-3,.,TRBJ2-5,once,CASSRQGGQETQYF,TGTGCCAGCAGCCGGCAGGGGGGGCAAGAGACCCAGTACTTC
TRBV7-9,TRBD1,TRBJ2-7,once,CASTSQGAFYEQYF,TGTGCCAGCACCTCCCAGGGGGCCTTCTACGAGCAGTACTTC
TRBV15,.,TRBJ2-5,.,CATSNSPPETQYF,TGTGCCACCAGCAACTCTCCCCCCGAGACCCAGTACTTC
TRBV27,TRBD1,TRBJ1-1,few,CASSRDRGAPEAFF,TGTGCCAGCAGTCGGGACAGGGGAGCGCCTGAAGCTTTCTTT
TRBV6-5,.,TRBJ1-5,.,CASSYSPQPQHF,TGTGCCAGCAGTTACTCCCCACAGCCCCAGCATTTT
TRBV6-1,.,TRBJ1-4,.,CASGKFWDSEKLFF,TGTGCCAGCGGCAAGTTCTGGGACTCTGAAAAACTGTTTTTT
TRBV5-4,TRBD1,TRBJ2-7,.,CASSLNGQGISYEQYF,TGTGCCAGCAGCTTGAACGGACAGGGGATCTCCTACGAGCAGTACTTC
TRBV9,TRBD1,TRBJ1-1,.,CASSPRQGLTEAFF,TGTGCCAGCAGCCCTCGACAGGGATTGACTGAAGCTTTCTTT
TRBV5-1,.,TRBJ2-5,.,CASSLPARRETQYF,TGCGCCAGCAGCTTGCCGGCACGACGGGAGACCCAGTACTTC
TRBV28,.,TRBJ1-2,.,CASSFGGANYGYTF,TGTGCCAGCAGTTTTGGGGGAGCTAACTATGGCTACACCTTC
TRBV25-1,.,TRBJ1-2,.,CASSELSYGYTF,TGTGCCAGCAGTGAATTAAGCTATGGCTACACCTTC
TRBV7-9,.,TRBJ2-1,.,CASSFQGPHPTYNEQFF,TGTGCCAGCAGCTTCCAGGGACCCCACCCCACTTACAATGAGCAGTTCTTC
TRBV18,.,TRBJ1-1,.,CASSRTGAFEAFF,TGTGCCAGCTCACGCACCGGGGCATTTGAAGCTTTCTTT
TRBV5-8,.,TRBJ1-1,.,CASSFSQGRTEAFF,TGTGCCAGCAGCTTTAGTCAGGGGAGGACTGAAGCTTTCTTT
TRBV30,TRBD1,TRBJ1-2,.,CAWTTGRSGYTF,TGTGCCTGGACGACAGGGAGGAGCGGCTACACCTTC
TRBV9,TRBD2,TRBJ2-1,.,CASSPPRASGYNEQFF,TGTGCCAGCAGCCCCCCCCGTGCTAGCGGATACAATGAGCAGTTCTTC
TRBV10-1,.,TRBJ2-5,once,CASSSGRVETQYF,TGCGCCAGCAGTTCTGGGCGGGTAGAGACCCAGTACTTC
TRBV5-1,.,TRBJ2-3,.,CASSPSQDPSTDTQYF,TGCGCCAGCAGCCCCAGCCAGGACCCTAGCACAGATACGCAGTATTTT
TRBV29-1,.,TRBJ2-1,few,CSVEREGIGYNEQFF,TGCAGCGTTGAACGTGAGGGGATTGGTTACAATGAGCAGTTCTTC
TRBV11-2,TRBD1,TRBJ1-4,once,CASSPPGTGAEKLFF,TGTGCCAGCAGCCCCCCCGGGACAGGGGCTGAAAAACTGTTTTTT
TRBV30,.,TRBJ1-1,.,CACKRGMNTEAFF,TGTGCCTGTAAACGGGGGATGAACACTGAAGCTTTCTTT
TRBV19,TRBD2,TRBJ2-2,.,CASSIKGGRADGELFF,TGTGCCAGTAGTATAAAGGGCGGGAGGGCGGACGGGGAGCTGTTTTTT
TRBV5-4,TRBD2,TRBJ2-1,.,CASSERTSGSREQFF,TGTGCCAGCAGCGAGCGGACTAGCGGGAGTCGTGAGCAGTTCTTC
TRBV30,TRBD1,TRBJ1-4,few,CAWTSGTVNEKLFF,TGTGCCTGGACGTCCGGGACAGTCAATGAAAAACTGTTTTTT
TRBV2,.,TRBJ1-1,.,CASSVEGVNTEAFF,TGTGCCAGCAGTGTTGAGGGAGTAAACACTGAAGCTTTCTTT
TRBV2,TRBD2,TRBJ2-7,.,CASRDGLAGGSIAYEQYF,TGTGCCAGCAGGGATGGACTAGCGGGGGGATCCATAGCGTACGAGCAGTACTTC
TRBV6-6,.,TRBJ2-1,.,CASSYPSEQFF,TGTGCCAGCAGTTATCCCTCCGAGCAGTTCTTC
TRBV19,.,TRBJ1-4,.,CASSIYTGRLFF,TGTGCCAGTAGTATATACACAGGACGACTGTTTTTT
TRBV14,TRBD2,TRBJ2-7,.,CASSQARTSVGTYEQYF,TGTGCCAGCAGCCAGGCTCGGACTAGCGTGGGCACCTACGAGCAGTACTTC
TRBV18,TRBD2,TRBJ2-4,once,CASSAPGLAGADIQYF,TGTGCCAGCTCAGCCCCTGGACTAGCGGGAGCGGACATTCAGTACTTC
TRBV27,TRBD1,TRBJ1-5,.,CASSDSTGIRGGKSNQPQHF,TGTGCCAGCAGTGACTCGACAGGGATCAGGGGAGGAAAAAGCAATCAGCCCCAGCATTTT